These 22 T cell receptor beta chains were all obtained from the same sample, sequenced in a study of T-cell reconstitution after alpha-beta-depleted transplantation in children. Unique molecular identifiers were built into the TCRbeta library. TCRdb called the PCR reads again in MiXCR, with one record for every CDR3 protein. The sample consists of 780,000 or so distinct CDR3 sequences, around 15% of them appearing once. The sample in question was PBMCs, mostly from graft donor cells, obtained 360 days after TCRalphabeta/CD19-depleted stem cell transplant. All receptors come from a male patient under 18 who had a stem cell transplant for acute lymphoblastic leukemia, so the T cells may come from the graft donor.

J is TRBJ2-5 and V is TRBV11-2; 9 bases line up with TRBD1. The ends lost 4 bases at V and 4 bases at J; junction bases unmatched: 4. The V gene's germline CDR1 is SGHAT and CDR2 FQNNGV. The CDR3 sequence is 14 residues long. In DNA, the CDR3 is TGTGCCAGCAGCTCGGACAGGGGTTTAGAGACCCAGTACTTC. This gives the protein CASSSDRGLETQYF.

Worth noting for this clonotype: A much larger clone differs from this one at a single base, so this may be a read error. Since no conserved phenylalanine or tryptophan closes the CDR3, a read error is the likely cause. The rearrangement joins TRBV12-3 or TRBV12-4 to TRBJ2-1, with TRBD2 matching over 8 bases. The junction had 10 bases not matched to a gene; V was cut back by 6 bases and J by 9 bases. The CDR3 loop spans 14 amino acids. CDR3 amino acids: CASRPPGLVVEQFL. In DNA form, the CDR3 reads TGTGCCAGCAGACCACCGGGACTAGTAGTTGAGCAGTTCCTC.

The V and J genes are TRBV18 and TRBJ2-7, with a weak D call TRBD1 (5 bases). The length of the CDR3 is 13 residues. In germline, CDR1 is KGHSH, CDR2 LQKENI. With 4 bases removed from V and 3 bases from J, the gap between germline ends came to 10 bases. CDR3 coding DNA: TGTGCCAGCTCACAGATGGACAACTACGAGCAGTACTTC. This sequence encodes CASSQMDNYEQYF.

This clonotype was counted only a few times. The chain has TRBV11-1 and TRBJ2-7; possibly TRBD1 or TRBD2 for D (7 bases each). V dropped 3 bases and J dropped 3 bases, with 18 bases sitting between them. CDR3 length: 16 residues. From germline, CDR1 is SGHAT and CDR2 FQDESV (reference sequence). The CDR3: CASSLLPGRGHYEQYF. In nucleotides, the CDR3 is TGTGCCAGCAGCTTGCTCCCGGGGAGGGGGCACTACGAGCAGTACTTC.

The J gene is TRBJ1-4, the V gene TRBV12-3 or TRBV12-4, with D hard to call. This CDR3 comprises 12 residues. The V end lost 5 bases, the J end lost 8 bases, and 9 bases lay between the germline ends. The CDR3, as DNA: TGTGCCAGCAGTCCCTATCAAGAAAAACTGTTTTTT. Residues: CASSPYQEKLFF.

The chain combines TRBV29-1 with TRBJ1-1, with 7 bases lining up with TRBD1. The V and J ends lost 1 base and 3 bases, in that order; junction bases with no gene match: 14. The CDR3 contains 17 residues. Germline CDR1 and CDR2: SQVTM and ANQGSEA. The CDR3 spells CSVEGQGGGGAYTEAFF. In nucleotides, the CDR3 is TGCAGCGTTGAAGGACAGGGTGGAGGGGGCGCATACACTGAAGCTTTCTTT.

V usage is TRBV24-1 and J usage is TRBJ1-4; no clear D. The ends were cut back, 3 bases at V and 2 bases at J, with 9 bases in the middle. CDR3 length: 15 residues. Per germline, CDR1 KGHDR and CDR2 SFDVKD. CDR3 DNA: TGTGCCACCAGTGATGCGGACCACACTAATGAAAAACTGTTTTTT. The encoded protein is CATSDADHTNEKLFF.

The V and J genes are TRBV5-1 and TRBJ2-7; maybe TRBD2 (6 bases). V lost 0 bases, J lost 3 bases, and 10 bases lay in between. The germline gives CDR1 SGHRS, CDR2 YFSETQ. The CDR3 has 14 amino acids. CDR3 coding DNA: TGCGCCAGCAGCTTGGCGGGGGAACTCTACGAGCAGTACTTC. As protein: CASSLAGELYEQYF.

V is TRBV12-3 or TRBV12-4 and J is TRBJ1-6; D is possibly TRBD1 (6 bases). The CDR3 is 15 residues long. The germline V and J ends were trimmed by 5 bases and 4 bases, with 12 bases remaining between them. CDR3 amino acids: CASSKGGPYNSPLHF. The CDR3 DNA follows: TGTGCCAGCAGTAAAGGGGGGCCTTATAATTCACCCCTCCACTTT.

The rearrangement uses TRBV20-1 and TRBJ2-7; TRBD1 aligns across 7 bases. Germline V CDR1 and CDR2: DFQATT, SNEGSKA (reference sequence). CDR3 length: 12 residues. After removal of 6 bases from V and 1 base from J, the junction contained 3 bases not matched to a gene. The CDR3 sequence is CSAGGLSYEQYF. In DNA form, the CDR3 reads TGCAGTGCAGGGGGCCTATCCTACGAGCAGTACTTC.

This clonotype was observed at least ten times. The chain recombines TRBV29-1 with TRBJ2-3; no firm D call. The CDR3 is made up of 13 amino acids. Germline assignment: CDR1 SQVTM and CDR2 ANQGSEA. V gave up 5 bases and J gave up 1 base, with 10 bases separating them. DNA of the CDR3: TGCAGCGTTTCTGTGCCTGGCACAGATACGCAGTATTTT. This gives the protein CSVSVPGTDTQYF.

This clonotype turned up a few times. The V gene is TRBV5-4, the J gene TRBJ2-3; 13 bases map to TRBD2. The CDR3 is 16 residues long. Trimming cost V 3 bases and J 8 bases; bases outside gene matches: 9. Germline V CDR1 and CDR2: SGHNT, YYREEE (reference sequence). The CDR3 nucleotides read TGTGCCAGCAGCTCCCTGGGACTAGCGGGGCTGGGTACGCAGTATTTT. This sequence encodes CASSSLGLAGLGTQYF.

The genes are TRBV5-1 and TRBJ2-7, with D maybe TRBD2 (5 bases). The CDR3 loop spans 15 amino acids. V lost 4 bases and J 1 base, leaving 15 bases between the germline ends. Germline CDR1 SGHRS, CDR2 YFSETQ. The CDR3 here is CASSPRTRVSYEQYF. The CDR3 DNA is TGCGCCAGCAGCCCGAGAACTAGGGTATCCTACGAGCAGTACTTC.

This rearrangement joins TRBV20-1 to TRBJ1-3, with a weak D call TRBD1 (5 bases). V was trimmed by 1 base and J by 3 bases, leaving 10 bases between them. The length of the CDR3 is 14 residues. Germline V gives CDR1 DFQATT, CDR2 SNEGSKA (reference sequence). Here the CDR3 reads CSARGGRSGNTIYF. CDR3 coding DNA: TGCAGTGCTAGAGGGGGACGGAGTGGAAACACCATATATTTT.

The chain uses TRBV7-2 and TRBJ2-3, with 9 bases identical to TRBD2. The length of the CDR3 is 16 residues. J was trimmed by 7 bases and V by 3 bases; bases with no gene match: 11. CDR1 SGHTA and CDR2 FQGNSA come from the germline V gene. The CDR3 DNA is TGTGCCAGCAGCTTCGGCGGGAGGGCCTATGTAAATACGCAGTATTTT. This gives the protein CASSFGGRAYVNTQYF.

V gene TRBV20-1 combines with J gene TRBJ2-5; 9 nucleotides match TRBD2. The CDR3 has 14 residues. Germline trimming cut 3 bases from V and 5 bases from J; bases unmatched to any gene: 7. Germline loops: CDR1 DFQATT, CDR2 SNEGSKA (reference sequence). This CDR3 reads CSASVSGSLETQYF. The DNA of the CDR3 is TGCAGTGCTAGCGTTAGCGGGAGTCTTGAGACCCAGTACTTC.

Regarding this clonotype: One end of the junction varies from germline; a read error may be responsible. V usage is TRBV6-5 and J usage is TRBJ2-7; D is unresolved. The CDR3 spans 13 residues. The V gene's germline CDR1 is MNHEY and CDR2 SVGAGI. This chain's CDR3 is CASSHSISYEQYF. In nucleotides, the CDR3 is TGTGCCAGCAGTCACTCGATCTCCTACGAGCAGTACTTC.

The rearrangement links TRBV15 to TRBJ1-5; D gene ambiguous. Germline CDR1 is LNHNV and CDR2 is YYDKDF (reference sequence). Trimming took off 4 bases at V and 6 bases at J, with 10 bases between the two ends. The CDR3 extends over 13 amino acids. CDR3 DNA: TGTGCCACCAGCAAAACTCGTGGTCAGCCCCAGCATTTT. This sequence encodes CATSKTRGQPQHF. Complete variable domain (other parts from reference TRBV15 and TRBJ1-5): DAMVIQNPRYQVTQFGKPVTLSCSQTLNHNVMYWYQQKSSQAPKLLFHYYDKDFNNEADTPDNFQSRRPNTSFCFLDIRSPGLGDTAMYLCATSKTRGQPQHFGDGTRLSIL.

In this sample, this clonotype turned up a few times. The chain links TRBV11-2 to TRBJ2-5; D unresolved. The germline CDR1 and CDR2 sequences are SGHAT and FQNNGV. The CDR3 is 14 residues long. V was shortened by 7 bases and J by 1 base, with 13 bases between the two germline ends. CDR3 protein: CASTAGRVQETQYF. The DNA for the CDR3 is TGTGCCAGCACGGCTGGTAGGGTCCAAGAGACCCAGTACTTC.

The CDR3 sequence: CASSPGGSGYQETQYF. Written as DNA, the CDR3 is TGTGCCAGCAGTCCGGGGGGGAGCGGGTACCAAGAGACCCAGTACTTC. V is TRBV12-3 or TRBV12-4 and J is TRBJ2-5; 8 bases are shared with TRBD2. The CDR3 consists of 16 residues. The V and J ends lost 5 bases and 0 bases, in that order; junction bases with no gene match: 8.

This clonotype has a handful of counts. V is TRBV6-1 and J is TRBJ2-1; D uncertain. With 5 bases removed from V and 8 bases from J, the gap between germline ends came to 13 bases. The germline CDR1 and CDR2 sequences are MNHNS and SASEGT. CDR3 length: 13 residues. The CDR3 sequence: CASSPQDVYEQFF. The CDR3 nucleotides read TGTGCCAGCAGTCCCCAAGACGTCTATGAGCAGTTCTTC.

This clonotype showed up just a few times. The chain employs TRBV4-1 and TRBJ2-3; 8 positions match TRBD2. The CDR3 loop spans 12 amino acids. Trimming took 4 bases from V and 11 from J; bases not matched to a gene: 5. Per germline, CDR1 MGHRA and CDR2 YSYEKL. The CDR3 protein is CASSRLGGVQYF. CDR3 in DNA: TGCGCCAGCAGCCGCCTCGGGGGGGTGCAGTATTTT.